The rows below give T cell receptor beta chains drawn from one sample of a study of CD8 T cells in Susac syndrome. TCRdb called the immunoSEQ multiplex PCR reads again in MiXCR, with one record for every CDR3 protein. The sample yields about 130,000 distinct CDR3 sequences, approximately 89% seen once. Sample: CD8+ T cells from PBMCs. The receptors shown here come from a human donor with multiple sclerosis. CDR3s include the opening cysteine and the closing phenylalanine or tryptophan. D genes are given only for firm matches. Clone size is shown for a subset of rows, as once, few, many or a class of expanded clone.

cdr3_nt: TGTGCCAGCAGCTCCTCGGCGGGAGGAGGCACAGATACGCAGTATTTT
cdr3_aa: CASSSSAGGGTDTQYF
d_call: TRBD2
j_call: TRBJ2-3
v_call: TRBV7-3
clone_size: .

cdr3_nt: TGCAGTGCTAGAGGTTACACGTTATCCTACGAGCAGTACTTC
cdr3_aa: CSARGYTLSYEQYF
d_call: .
j_call: TRBJ2-7
v_call: TRBV20-1
clone_size: .

cdr3_nt: TGTGCCAGCAGTGAATCAACTAGCTCCTACGAGCAGTACTTC
cdr3_aa: CASSESTSSYEQYF
d_call: .
j_call: TRBJ2-7
v_call: TRBV2
clone_size: .

cdr3_nt: TGTGCCAGCAGTTACGCCGGTGGGGATACGCAGTATTTT
cdr3_aa: CASSYAGGDTQYF
d_call: .
j_call: TRBJ2-3
v_call: TRBV6-2/TRBV6-3
clone_size: .

cdr3_nt: TGCGCCAGCAGCTTGGCAGTTGAGGGAGTCGCTGAAGCTTTCTTT
cdr3_aa: CASSLAVEGVAEAFF
d_call: .
j_call: TRBJ1-1
v_call: TRBV5-1
clone_size: .

cdr3_nt: TGTGCCAGCCGATTCCGTGGGGGGCTCACTGAAGCTTTCTTT
cdr3_aa: CASRFRGGLTEAFF
d_call: .
j_call: TRBJ1-1
v_call: TRBV28
clone_size: .

cdr3_nt: TGTGCCAGCAGTTTAGAGGGGGCGGGTCAGCCCCAGCATTTT
cdr3_aa: CASSLEGAGQPQHF
d_call: TRBD1
j_call: TRBJ1-5
v_call: TRBV28
clone_size: .

cdr3_nt: TGCAGCGTTGAGGGTGGGGATACTTCCTACGAGCAGTACTTC
cdr3_aa: CSVEGGDTSYEQYF
d_call: .
j_call: TRBJ2-7
v_call: TRBV29-1
clone_size: once

cdr3_nt: TGTGCCACCAGCACCACGACGGGGTACAATGAGCAGTTCTTC
cdr3_aa: CATSTTTGYNEQFF
d_call: .
j_call: TRBJ2-1
v_call: TRBV15
clone_size: .

cdr3_nt: TGCGCCAGCAGCCCAGTCGAGGCTGGAGGGGAGCTGTTTTTT
cdr3_aa: CASSPVEAGGELFF
d_call: .
j_call: TRBJ2-2
v_call: TRBV5-1
clone_size: .